A single T cell receptor (beta chain) is shown here with its context. The antigen is not known. The sample belongs to a study of T cell repertoires and HLA-DP antigens. Repertoires were generated with immunoSEQ multiplex PCR, while TCRdb's copy carries only in-frame clones and drops some. The table shows approximately 90,000 clones, with roughly 86% occurring only once. V gave up 4 bases and J gave up 6 bases, with 18 bases separating them. This CDR3 contains 15 residues. Germline V lookup: CDR1 SGHVS, CDR2 FQNEAQ. V usage is TRBV7-8 and J usage is TRBJ1-2; D not resolved. The receptor was derived from a man aged 45 to 65 in good health and CMV-seronegative. Material for sequencing was CD4+ T cells from PBMCs. CDR3 DNA sequence: TGTGCCAGCAGCTCACGGGGTCAGATGGGGAATGGCTACACCTTC. The encoded protein is CASSSRGQMGNGYTF. The full variable domain, completed using reference TRBV7-8 and TRBJ1-2, is GAGVSQSPRYKVAKRGQDVALRCDPISGHVSLFWYQQALGQGPEFLTYFQNEAQLDKSGLPSDRFFAERPEGSVSTLKIQRTQQEDSAVYLCASSSRGQMGNGYTFGSGTRLTVV.